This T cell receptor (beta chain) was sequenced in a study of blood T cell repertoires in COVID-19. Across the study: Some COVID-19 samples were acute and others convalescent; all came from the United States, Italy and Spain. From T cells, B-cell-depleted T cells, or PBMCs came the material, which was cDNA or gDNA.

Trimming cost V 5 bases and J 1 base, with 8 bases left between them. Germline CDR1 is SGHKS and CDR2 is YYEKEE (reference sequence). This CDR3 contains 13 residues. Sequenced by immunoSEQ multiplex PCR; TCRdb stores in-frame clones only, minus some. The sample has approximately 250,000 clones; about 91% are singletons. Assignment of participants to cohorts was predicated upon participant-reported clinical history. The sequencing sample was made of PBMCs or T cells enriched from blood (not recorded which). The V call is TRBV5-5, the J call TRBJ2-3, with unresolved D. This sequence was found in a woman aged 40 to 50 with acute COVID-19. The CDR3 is CASSIQGTDTQYF. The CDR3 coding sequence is TGTGCCAGCAGTATCCAGGGCACAGATACGCAGTATTTT. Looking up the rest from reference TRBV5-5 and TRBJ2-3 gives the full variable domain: DAGVTQSPTHLIKTRGQQVTLRCSPISGHKSVSWYQQVLGQGPQFIFQYYEKEERGRGNFPDRFSARQFPNYSSELNVNALLLGDSALYLCASSIQGTDTQYFGPGTRLTVL.